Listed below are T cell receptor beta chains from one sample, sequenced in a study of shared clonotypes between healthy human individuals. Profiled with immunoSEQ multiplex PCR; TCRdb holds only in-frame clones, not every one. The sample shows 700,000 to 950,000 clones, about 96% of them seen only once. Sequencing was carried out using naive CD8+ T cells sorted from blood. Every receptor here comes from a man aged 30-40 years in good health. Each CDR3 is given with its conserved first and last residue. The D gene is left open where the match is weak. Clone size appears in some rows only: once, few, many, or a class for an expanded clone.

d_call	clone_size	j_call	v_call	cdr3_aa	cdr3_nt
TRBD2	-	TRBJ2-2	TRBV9	CASSAHNSGTSGRAGPGELFF	TGTGCCAGCAGCGCCCACAACTCCGGGACTAGCGGGAGGGCCGGACCCGGGGAGCTGTTTTTT
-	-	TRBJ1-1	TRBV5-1	CASNAGGGEAFF	TGCGCCAGCAACGCAGGAGGGGGTGAAGCTTTCTTT
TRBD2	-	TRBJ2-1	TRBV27	CASTGGGSYNEQFF	TGTGCCAGCACGGGAGGGGGCTCCTACAATGAGCAGTTCTTC
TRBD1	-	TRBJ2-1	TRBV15	CATSTGTDYNEQFF	TGTGCCACCAGCACAGGGACAGACTACAATGAGCAGTTCTTC
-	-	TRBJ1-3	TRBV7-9	CASSLSTALAGNTIYF	TGTGCCAGCAGCTTAAGCACAGCCCTAGCTGGAAACACCATATATTTT
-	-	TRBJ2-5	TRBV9	CASSEGTPGETQYF	TGTGCCAGCAGCGAAGGTACCCCTGGGGAGACCCAGTACTTC
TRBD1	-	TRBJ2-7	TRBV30	CAWSMGTGIHEQYF	TGTGCCTGGAGTATGGGGACAGGAATCCACGAGCAGTACTTC
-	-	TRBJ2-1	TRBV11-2	CASTVLEGSYNEQFF	TGTGCCAGCACTGTTTTAGAGGGATCCTACAATGAGCAGTTCTTC
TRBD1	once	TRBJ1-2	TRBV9	CASSVGPRQGMKGYGYTF	TGTGCCAGCAGCGTAGGGCCCCGACAGGGGATGAAGGGGTATGGCTACACCTTC
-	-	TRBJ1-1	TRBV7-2	CASSLVGPEAFF	TGTGCCAGCAGCTTAGTTGGCCCTGAAGCTTTCTTT
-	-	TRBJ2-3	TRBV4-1	CASSQDLRGTQYF	TGCGCCAGCAGCCAAGATCTTAGGGGTACGCAGTATTTT
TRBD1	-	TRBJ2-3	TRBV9	CASSVEGAGDTQYF	TGTGCCAGCAGCGTAGAGGGGGCAGGAGATACGCAGTATTTT
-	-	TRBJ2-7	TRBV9	CASAPSSDPYEQYF	TGTGCCAGCGCTCCCTCCAGCGATCCCTACGAGCAGTACTTC
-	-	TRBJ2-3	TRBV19	CASSVAGLVGTQYF	TGTGCCAGTAGTGTCGCGGGCCTCGTGGGTACGCAGTATTTT
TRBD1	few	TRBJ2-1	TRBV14	CASSQDLFTGEEQFF	TGTGCCAGCAGCCAAGACCTCTTCACAGGGGAAGAGCAGTTCTTC
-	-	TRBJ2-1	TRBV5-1	CASSGGLNYNEQFF	TGCGCCAGCTCAGGGGGGCTCAACTACAATGAGCAGTTCTTC
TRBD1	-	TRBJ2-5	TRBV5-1	CASSWTADRGLETQYF	TGCGCCAGCAGCTGGACAGCGGACAGGGGTTTGGAGACCCAGTACTTC
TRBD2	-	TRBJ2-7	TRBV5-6	CASSDRGGTSGTEEQYF	TGTGCCAGCAGCGACCGGGGTGGGACTAGCGGGACGGAAGAGCAGTACTTC
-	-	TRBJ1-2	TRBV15	CATSRDLDAFYGYTF	TGTGCCACCAGCAGAGACCTGGATGCTTTCTATGGCTACACCTTC
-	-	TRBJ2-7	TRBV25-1	CASRGGQYYEQYF	TGTGCCAGCAGGGGGGGACAGTACTACGAGCAGTACTTC
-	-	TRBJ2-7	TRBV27	CASMQGIGEQYF	TGTGCCAGCATGCAGGGAATTGGCGAGCAGTACTTC
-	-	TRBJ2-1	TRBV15	CATSSTRYNEQFF	TGTGCCACCAGCAGTACGAGATACAATGAGCAGTTCTTC
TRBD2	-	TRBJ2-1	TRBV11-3	CASSSSAGLYNEQFF	TGTGCCAGCAGCTCATCAGCGGGATTGTACAATGAGCAGTTCTTC
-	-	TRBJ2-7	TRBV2	CASSGREQYF	TGTGCCAGCAGTGGTCGCGAGCAGTACTTC
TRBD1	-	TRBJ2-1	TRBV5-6	CASSLASQGVFYNEQFF	TGTGCCAGCAGCTTGGCTAGCCAGGGGGTATTTTACAATGAGCAGTTCTTC
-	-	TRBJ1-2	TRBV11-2	CASSSLTDNSGNYGYTF	TGTGCCAGCAGCTCCCTAACTGATAACAGTGGGAACTATGGCTACACCTTC
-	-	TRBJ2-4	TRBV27	CASSSSDLAKNIQYF	TGTGCCAGCAGTTCCTCTGATTTAGCCAAAAACATTCAGTACTTC
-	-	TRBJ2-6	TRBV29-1	CSVEGRSSGANVLTF	TGCAGCGTTGAAGGTCGTAGCTCTGGGGCCAACGTCCTGACTTTC
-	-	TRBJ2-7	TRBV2	CASSGEEQYF	TGTGCCAGCAGTGGGGAAGAGCAGTACTTC
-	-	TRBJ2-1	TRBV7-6	CASRRQGARGGNEQFF	TGTGCCAGTAGGCGACAGGGAGCTAGGGGAGGGAATGAGCAGTTCTTC
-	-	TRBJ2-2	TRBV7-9	CASSPAGELFF	TGTGCCAGCAGCCCAGCCGGGGAGCTGTTTTTT
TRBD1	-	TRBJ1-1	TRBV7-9	CASSEDRGQNTEAFF	TGTGCCAGCAGCGAAGACAGGGGCCAAAACACTGAAGCTTTCTTT
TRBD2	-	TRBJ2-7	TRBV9	CASSVREGPYEQYF	TGTGCCAGCAGCGTCCGGGAGGGCCCCTACGAGCAGTACTTC
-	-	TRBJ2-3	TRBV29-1	CSLGGSRERHTQYF	TGCAGCTTGGGGGGATCCCGGGAAAGGCATACGCAGTATTTT
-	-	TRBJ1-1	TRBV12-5	CASGWGTVNTEAFF	TGTGCTAGTGGTTGGGGGACGGTGAACACTGAAGCTTTCTTT
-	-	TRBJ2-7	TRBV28	CASSLTDRSYEQYF	TGTGCCAGCAGTTTAACTGACCGCTCCTACGAGCAGTACTTC
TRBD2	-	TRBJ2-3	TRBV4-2	CASSLRRELAGDGADTQYF	TGTGCCAGCAGCCTTCGGCGAGAACTAGCGGGAGATGGGGCAGATACGCAGTATTTT
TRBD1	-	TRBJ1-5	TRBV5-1	CASSFGQGSNQPQHF	TGCGCCAGCAGCTTCGGACAGGGTAGCAATCAGCCCCAGCATTTT
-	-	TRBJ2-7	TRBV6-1	CASRGTYYEQYF	TGTGCCAGCAGGGGGACGTATTACGAGCAGTACTTC
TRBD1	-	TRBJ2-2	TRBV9	CASSEPGTGHTGELFF	TGTGCCAGCAGCGAACCCGGGACAGGGCACACCGGGGAGCTGTTTTTT
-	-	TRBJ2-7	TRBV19	CASSKRTASYEQYF	TGTGCCAGTAGTAAAAGGACGGCTTCCTACGAGCAGTACTTC
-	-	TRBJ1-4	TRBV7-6	CASSSPGPSEKLFF	TGTGCCAGCAGCTCCCCTGGGCCAAGCGAAAAACTGTTTTTT
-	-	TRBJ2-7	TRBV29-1	CSVEITDYEQYF	TGCAGCGTTGAAATTACAGACTACGAGCAGTACTTC
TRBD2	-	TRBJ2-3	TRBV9	CASTPAGGTDTQYF	TGTGCCAGCACACCAGCGGGAGGGACAGATACGCAGTATTTT
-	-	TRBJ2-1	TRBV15	CATSRDLGGLSYNEQFF	TGTGCCACCAGCAGAGATCTGGGTGGCCTATCCTACAATGAGCAGTTCTTC
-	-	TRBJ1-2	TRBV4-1	CASSQDMRGDYGYTF	TGCGCCAGCAGCCAAGATATGAGGGGCGACTATGGCTACACCTTC
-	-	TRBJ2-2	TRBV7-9	CASSYGQMDTGELFF	TGTGCCAGCAGCTACGGACAGATGGACACCGGGGAGCTGTTTTTT